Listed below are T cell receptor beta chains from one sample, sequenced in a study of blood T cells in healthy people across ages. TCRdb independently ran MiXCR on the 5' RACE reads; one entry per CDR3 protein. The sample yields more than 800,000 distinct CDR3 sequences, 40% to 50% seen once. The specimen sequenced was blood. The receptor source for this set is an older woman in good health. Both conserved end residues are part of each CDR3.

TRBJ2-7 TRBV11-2 CASSPSGRPYEQYF
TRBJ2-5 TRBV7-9 CASSPDGCLQYF
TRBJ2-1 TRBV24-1 CATGDYSEQFF
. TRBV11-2 CASSLESGVKTQYF
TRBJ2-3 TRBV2 CASSRTSGRGTDTQYF
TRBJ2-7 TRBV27 CASSPIDSYEQYF
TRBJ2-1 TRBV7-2 CASSFGLEGEQFF
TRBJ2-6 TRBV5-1 CASSSLGQGQASSGANVLTF
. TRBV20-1 CSARGGGDYRWTQYF
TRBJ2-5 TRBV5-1 CASSSDSLAGVETQYF
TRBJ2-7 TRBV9 CASESGGLTYEQYF
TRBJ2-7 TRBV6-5 CASSYPGGLAWDEQYF
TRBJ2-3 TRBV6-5 CASSLSGGANTQYF
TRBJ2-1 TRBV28 CASSPGLAGLVEQFF
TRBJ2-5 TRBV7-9 CATPTAGGETQYF
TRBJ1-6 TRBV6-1 CATRGWTAPGFENSPLHF
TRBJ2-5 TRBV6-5 CASSAYTGGETQYF
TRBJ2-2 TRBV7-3 CASSLETGELFF
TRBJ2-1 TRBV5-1 CASSLRTSFSSYNEQFF
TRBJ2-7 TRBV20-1 CSARALGDLAGAEQYF
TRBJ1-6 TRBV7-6 CASSLGAGTSTNSPLHF
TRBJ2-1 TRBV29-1 CSVEGRDRVDEQFF
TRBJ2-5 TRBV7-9 CASSSSTTQHF
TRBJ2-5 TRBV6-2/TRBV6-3 CASSDVGDQETQYF
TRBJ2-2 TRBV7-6 CASSRYTNTGELFF
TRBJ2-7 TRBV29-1 CSVASGTYEQYF
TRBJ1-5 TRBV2 CASRHGQGAQPQHF
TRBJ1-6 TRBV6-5 CASRSDRVYNSPLHF
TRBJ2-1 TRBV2 CASIRGAGEQFF
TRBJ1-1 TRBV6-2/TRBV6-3 CASSYITEAFF
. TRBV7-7 CASSPDRFEQYF
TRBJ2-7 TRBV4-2 CASSQEQGVYEQYF
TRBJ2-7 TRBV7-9 CASSQAGTNSYEQYF
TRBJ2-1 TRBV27 CASRTLGTGLNEQFF
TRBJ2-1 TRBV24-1 CATSDTSLGTYNEQFF
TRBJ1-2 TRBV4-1 CASSQDWQLSVGYTF
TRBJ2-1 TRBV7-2 CASSPVGGSSYNEQFF
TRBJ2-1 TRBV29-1 CSVRTGGENEQFF
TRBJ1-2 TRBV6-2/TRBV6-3 CASDRGYGYTF
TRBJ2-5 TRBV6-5 CASSYSTAGGSETQYF
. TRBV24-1 CATSGPTSGRLGYNEQYF